Below are 7 T cell receptor beta chains sequenced from a single sample in a study. TCRdb analysed the RT-PCR reads with MiXCR anew, one entry per CDR3 protein. The sample shows about 680,000 distinct CDR3 sequences, 11% to 15% of them seen only once. Sequenced material: memory CD4+ T cells from blood. The receptors here all came from a female donor in good health, serving as a healthy control.

This clonotype was counted between two and nine times. CDR3 bases: TGTGCCAGCAGCGGCGGATGGGATCAGCCCCAGCATTTT. It translates to CASSGGWDQPQHF. V and J are TRBV3-1 and TRBJ1-5, with D uncertain. This CDR3 is 13 amino acids long. Germline V CDR1 and CDR2: LGHDT, YNNKEL (reference sequence). Trimming removed 5 bases at V and 5 bases at J, with 10 bases between.

In this sample, this clonotype turned up a few times. The chain uses TRBV15 and TRBJ2-5; 8 bases are a match to TRBD1. Germline CDR1 is LNHNV and CDR2 is YYDKDF (reference sequence). After removal of 4 bases from V and 1 base from J, the junction contained 2 bases not matched to a gene. This CDR3 is 14 amino acids long. The CDR3 bases are TGTGCCACCAGCAAAGGACAGGGCCAAGAGACCCAGTACTTC. This gives the protein CATSKGQGQETQYF.

V gene TRBV28 combines with J gene TRBJ1-2; D gene ambiguous. The CDR3 has 14 amino acids. V dropped 2 bases and J dropped 5 bases, with 12 bases sitting between them. Germline assignment: CDR1 MDHEN and CDR2 SYDVKM. CDR3 protein: CASSLKRATYGYTF. CDR3 DNA: TGTGCCAGCAGTTTAAAGAGAGCGACATATGGCTACACCTTC.

CDR3: CASSQDRGYLKQYF. In nucleotides, the CDR3 is TGTGCCAGCAGCCAAGATCGGGGTTATCTTAAGCAGTACTTC. The gene calls are TRBV4-2 and TRBJ2-7; possibly TRBD2 for D (5 bases). Germline-derived CDR1 and CDR2 are LGHNA and YNFKEQ. Trimming cost V 0 bases and J 8 bases, with 14 bases left between them. This CDR3 has 14 residues.

V gene TRBV7-9 combines with J gene TRBJ2-1; no reliable D call. Germline CDR1 reads SEHNR; CDR2 reads FQNEAQ (reference sequence). The CDR3 contains 13 residues. V was pared by 1 base and J by 8 bases, with 9 bases between. The CDR3 is CASSLGRSDEQFF. For the CDR3, the DNA is TGTGCCAGCAGCTTAGGGCGGAGCGATGAGCAGTTCTTC.

The chain is built from TRBV6-2 or TRBV6-3 and TRBJ2-7; 8 bases agree with TRBD1. The CDR3 runs 15 residues. Germline values: CDR1 MNHEY, CDR2 SVGEGT. The V gene end was trimmed by 5 bases and the J gene end by 0 bases; junction bases not matched to a gene: 6. The CDR3 region is CASSDPGTGSYEQYF. In DNA, the CDR3 is TGTGCCAGCAGTGATCCCGGGACAGGCTCCTACGAGCAGTACTTC.

This clonotype was counted only a few times. The V and J genes are TRBV9 and TRBJ2-3; 10 nucleotides agree with TRBD2. Germline loops: CDR1 SGDLS, CDR2 YYNGEE. The J segment lost 7 bases and the V segment lost 7 bases, leaving 9 bases of the junction unmatched. The CDR3 has 14 amino acids. The CDR3 protein is CASGTSGGANTQYF. CDR3 in DNA: TGTGCCAGCGGGACGAGCGGGGGGGCGAATACGCAGTATTTT.